The rows below give T cell receptor beta chains drawn from one sample of a study of T cell responses to AZD1222 COVID-19 vaccine. Using immunoSEQ multiplex PCR, the repertoire was profiled, and TCRdb retains in-frame clones only, with some absent. The profile shows 150,000 or so clones, roughly nine tenths of them singletons. The source was peripheral blood, collected on day 0 of AZD1222 vaccination. The receptors here all came from an adult in good health. Both conserved end residues are part of each CDR3. The D gene is left open where the match is weak. Only some rows state a clone size, as once, few, many or a class for expanded clones.

>TRBV10-3|once|TRBJ2-2|NA
CAISQDIVGELFF
TGTGCCATCAGTCAGGACATAGTAGGGGAGCTGTTTTTT
>TRBV27|NA|TRBJ1-2|NA
CASSSLTGNYGYTF
TGTGCCAGCAGTTCTCTTACAGGGAACTATGGCTACACCTTC
>TRBV24-1|NA|TRBJ1-2|TRBD1
CATSEGTGYGYTF
TGTGCCACCAGTGAGGGGACAGGGTACGGCTACACCTTC
>TRBV11-2|NA|TRBJ2-2|NA
CASSLQFSGELFF
TGTGCCAGCAGCTTACAGTTTTCCGGGGAGCTGTTTTTT
>TRBV7-8|NA|TRBJ2-2|TRBD1
CASSVPGQGTTGELFF
TGTGCCAGCAGCGTCCCGGGACAGGGGACGACCGGGGAGCTGTTTTTT
>TRBV15|once|TRBJ2-5|TRBD2
CATSREKAGGSFETQYF
TGTGCCACCAGCAGAGAGAAGGCGGGAGGAAGTTTTGAGACCCAGTACTTC
>TRBV2|NA|TRBJ2-2|NA
CASNVQGPENTGELFF
TGTGCCAGCAACGTACAGGGTCCCGAGAACACCGGGGAGCTGTTTTTT
>TRBV20-1|few|TRBJ1-2|NA
CSASVGLRYGYTF
TGCAGTGCTAGTGTGGGACTCCGGTATGGCTACACCTTC
>TRBV25-1|NA|TRBJ1-1|TRBD1
CASETGLGTEAFF
TGTGCCAGCGAGACAGGGTTGGGGACTGAAGCTTTCTTT
>TRBV3-1/TRBV3-2|NA|TRBJ1-5|NA
CASSQDIGGNQPQHF
TGTGCCAGCAGCCAAGATATAGGGGGCAATCAGCCCCAGCATTTT
>TRBV5-6|NA|TRBJ1-1|NA
CASSLGQIYRESPLAFF
TGTGCCAGCAGCTTGGGGCAAATTTACAGGGAATCCCCTCTGGCTTTCTTT
>TRBV4-1|once|TRBJ1-5|TRBD1
CASRREPGTANQPQHF
TGCGCCAGCAGACGCGAACCCGGGACAGCGAATCAGCCCCAGCATTTT
>TRBV30|NA|TRBJ1-2|NA
CAWSPTVNYGYTF
TGTGCCTGGAGTCCGACAGTTAACTATGGCTACACCTTC
>TRBV2|NA|TRBJ1-5|NA
CASSEFRADNQPQHF
TGTGCCAGCAGTGAATTTCGGGCAGACAATCAGCCCCAGCATTTT
>TRBV6-5|NA|TRBJ1-5|NA
CASSGRGRVIQPQHF
TGTGCCAGCAGCGGCAGGGGACGGGTTATCCAGCCCCAGCATTTT
>TRBV5-4|NA|TRBJ1-2|NA
CASSLVRGSNYGYTF
TGTGCCAGCAGCTTGGTTCGGGGTTCCAACTATGGCTACACCTTC
>TRBV2|NA|TRBJ2-5|NA
CASRGGQETQYF
TGTGCCAGCAGGGGGGGACAAGAGACCCAGTACTTC
>TRBV25-1|NA|TRBJ2-3|TRBD1
CASSEGTVLSTDTQYF
TGTGCCAGCAGTGAAGGGACAGTTCTGAGCACAGATACGCAGTATTTT
>TRBV2|NA|TRBJ2-7|NA
CASRTVSEQYF
TGTGCCAGCAGGACAGTCAGCGAGCAGTACTTC
>TRBV4-3|NA|TRBJ2-5|NA
CASSPNRVGGQETQYF
TGCGCCAGCAGCCCCAACAGGGTGGGGGGCCAAGAGACCCAGTACTTC
>TRBV9|NA|TRBJ1-4|NA
CASSLTSGRDYEKLFF
TGTGCCAGCAGCTTAACTAGTGGCAGGGACTATGAAAAACTGTTTTTT
>TRBV5-1|NA|TRBJ2-3|NA
CASSRRDWTDTQYF
TGCGCCAGCAGCAGACGGGACTGGACAGATACGCAGTATTTT
>TRBV7-6|NA|TRBJ1-1|NA
CASSAWGRLNTEAFF
TGTGCCAGCAGCGCGTGGGGCAGGCTGAACACTGAAGCTTTCTTT
>TRBV6-5|NA|TRBJ2-3|TRBD2
CASSSGRAPDTQYF
TGTGCCAGTTCTAGCGGGAGGGCCCCAGATACGCAGTATTTT
>TRBV9|few|TRBJ1-3|NA
CASSSTDMHSGNTIYF
TGTGCCAGCAGCTCTACTGACATGCACTCTGGAAACACCATATATTTT